This T cell receptor (beta chain) was obtained from a study of blood T cell repertoires in COVID-19. Whole-study context: The study drew acute and convalescent COVID-19 samples from the United States, Italy and Spain.

Some clones are missing from TCRdb's copy, which holds only in-frame ones; the method was immunoSEQ multiplex PCR. Among hundreds of thousands of clones, roughly 89% were seen once, and the ten largest hold around 1%. Germline lookup yields CDR1 MNHEY and CDR2 SVGEGT. CDR3 length: 15 residues. V shed 2 bases and J 5 bases; nucleotides not matched to a gene: 5. Seattle patients were enrolled while actively infected and followed longitudinally. This TCR derives from a woman aged 40 to 49 with COVID-19, enrolled during active disease. The gene calls are TRBV6-2 or TRBV6-3 and TRBJ2-2; 7 nucleotides align to TRBD2. Sequenced: peripheral blood. The CDR3: CASSYEPSGTGELFF. The CDR3 region has the DNA TGTGCCAGCAGTTACGAGCCTAGCGGAACCGGGGAGCTGTTTTTT.